This T cell receptor (beta chain) is drawn from a study of T cell changes during pregnancy in multiple sclerosis. Sequenced by immunoSEQ multiplex PCR; TCRdb stores in-frame clones only, minus some. Of just under 60,000 clones in the sample, 90% to 95% were seen once. The CDR3 totals 15 residues. J gave up 4 bases and V 8 bases, and 7 bases lay outside the gene matches. The germline V gene encodes CDR1 MNHNS and CDR2 SASEGT. The source was peripheral blood, collected in the first trimester of pregnancy. This clonotype originated in a female donor with multiple sclerosis, enrolled in a pregnancy study. The rearrangement uses TRBV6-1 and TRBJ2-1, with 11 bases identical to TRBD1. The CDR3 nucleotides read TGTGCCAGCTCCCAGGACAGGGGGCAGTACAATGAGCAGTTCTTC. Translating gives CASSQDRGQYNEQFF.